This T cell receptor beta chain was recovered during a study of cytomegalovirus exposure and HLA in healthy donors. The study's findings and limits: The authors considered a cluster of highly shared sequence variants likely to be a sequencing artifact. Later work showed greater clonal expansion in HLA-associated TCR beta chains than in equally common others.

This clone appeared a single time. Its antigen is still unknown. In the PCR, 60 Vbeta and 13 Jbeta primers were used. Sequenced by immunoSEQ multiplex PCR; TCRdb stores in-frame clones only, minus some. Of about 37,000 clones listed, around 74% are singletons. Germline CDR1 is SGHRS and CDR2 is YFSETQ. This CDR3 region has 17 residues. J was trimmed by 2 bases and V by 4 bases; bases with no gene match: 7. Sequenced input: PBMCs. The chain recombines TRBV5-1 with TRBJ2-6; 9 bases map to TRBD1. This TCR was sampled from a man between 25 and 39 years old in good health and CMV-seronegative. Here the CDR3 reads CASSPGQGSTGANVLTF. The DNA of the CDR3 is TGCGCCAGCAGCCCGGGACAGGGATCTACTGGGGCCAACGTCCTGACTTTC.